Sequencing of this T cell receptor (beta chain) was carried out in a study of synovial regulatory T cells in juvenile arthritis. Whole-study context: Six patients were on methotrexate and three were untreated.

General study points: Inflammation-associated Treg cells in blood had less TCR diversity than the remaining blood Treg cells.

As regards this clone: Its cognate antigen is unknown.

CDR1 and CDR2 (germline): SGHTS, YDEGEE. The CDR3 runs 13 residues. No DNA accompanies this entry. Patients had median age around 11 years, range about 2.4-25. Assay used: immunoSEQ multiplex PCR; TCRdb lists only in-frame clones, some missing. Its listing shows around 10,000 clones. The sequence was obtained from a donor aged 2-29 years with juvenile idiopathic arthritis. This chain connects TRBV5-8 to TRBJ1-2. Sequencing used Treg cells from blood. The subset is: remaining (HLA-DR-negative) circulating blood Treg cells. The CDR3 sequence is CASIGTARNGYTF.